This T cell receptor beta chain was recovered during a study of blood T cell repertoires in COVID-19. About the study: Sources were T cells, B-cell-depleted T cells, or PBMCs; the material itself was cDNA or gDNA.

CDR3 length: 15 amino acids. Germline-derived CDR1 and CDR2 are SGHTA and FQGNSA. The trim removed 3 bases at V and 6 bases at J, leaving 2 bases unmatched. Authors' analysis steps: Nucleated cell number was recorded as an estimate derived from reference gene primer amplification. Measured with immunoSEQ multiplex PCR; TCRdb has only the in-frame clones, and not every one. V, J and clone size are taken as reported in that table, and D and trimming were inferred from the DNA itself. Of fewer than 85,000 clones listed, 80% to 90% are singletons. Sequencing input: peripheral blood. The clonotype comes from a man between 50 and 59 years old with active COVID-19. V usage is TRBV7-2 and J usage is TRBJ1-6; TRBD1 aligns across 10 bases. Here the CDR3 DNA reads TGTGCCAGCAGCTTCGGGACAGGGGTTAATTCACCCCTCCACTTT. Translated: CASSFGTGVNSPLHF. Looking up the rest from reference TRBV7-2 and TRBJ1-6 gives the full variable domain: GAGVSQSPSNKVTEKGKDVELRCDPISGHTALYWYRQSLGQGLEFLIYFQGNSAPDKSGLPSDRFSAERTGGSVSTLTIQRTQQEDSAVYLCASSFGTGVNSPLHFGNGTRLTVT.